A single sample is the source of the 9 T cell receptor beta chains below, sequenced in a study of blood T cell repertoires in COVID-19. TCRdb keeps only in-frame clones here, not all; method: immunoSEQ multiplex PCR. The table includes approximately 490,000 clones, about 85% detected once. Sequenced sample: PBMCs or T cells enriched from blood (not recorded which). These receptor sequences come from a young woman who had recovered from COVID-19.

This chain joins TRBV2 and TRBJ1-1, with 9 bases matching TRBD1. Germline V gene sequence: CDR1 SNHLY, CDR2 FYNNEI. Trimming removed 7 bases from V and 9 bases from J; junction bases left unmatched: 6. The CDR3 length is 12 residues. DNA for the CDR3: TGTGCCAGCACGGGGACAGGGTTTAAAGCTTTCTTT. The encoded protein is CASTGTGFKAFF.

This clone occurred once. The genes are TRBV5-1 and TRBJ1-4; weak D call: TRBD1 (5 bases). The CDR3 has 12 amino acids. The germline V and J ends were trimmed by 0 bases and 12 bases, with 9 bases remaining between them. Germline V gives CDR1 SGHRS, CDR2 YFSETQ. CDR3 protein: CASSLELGELFF. Written as DNA, the CDR3 is TGCGCCAGCAGCTTGGAGTTAGGGGAACTGTTTTTT.

The chain uses TRBV14 and TRBJ1-1; D unresolved. The CDR3 covers 15 residues. Germline V CDR1 and CDR2: SGHDN, FVKESK. Trimming took 0 bases from V and 0 from J, leaving 8 bases between them. The CDR3 here is CASSQDNWLNTEAFF. In DNA form, the CDR3 reads TGTGCCAGCAGCCAAGATAATTGGCTGAACACTGAAGCTTTCTTT.

J is TRBJ1-6 and V is TRBV10-3; 7 positions agree with TRBD1. Germline CDR1 is ENHRY and CDR2 is SYGVKD. After removal of 6 bases from V and 5 bases from J, the junction contained 7 bases not matched to a gene. This CDR3 is 15 amino acids long. CDR3 bases: TGTGCCATCAGGGCTGGGACAGCCAATAATTCACCCCTCCACTTT. It yields the protein CAIRAGTANNSPLHF.

This sequence joins TRBV11-3 and TRBJ2-7; 8 bases align to TRBD1. The trim removed 5 bases at V and 3 bases at J, leaving 9 bases unmatched. The CDR3 runs to 15 residues. Germline loops: CDR1 SGHNT, CDR2 YENEEA. Here the CDR3 DNA reads TGTGCCAGCAGCCCTTCGAGGACAGGGATCTACGAGCAGTACTTC. Protein sequence: CASSPSRTGIYEQYF.

For this clone: Other DNA sequences within the sample encode an identical CDR3. The chain employs TRBV5-1 and TRBJ2-1; 12 bases line up with TRBD2. The V gene's germline CDR1 is SGHRS and CDR2 YFSETQ. V was clipped by 2 bases and J by 4 bases; unmatched bases: 1. CDR3 length: 15 amino acids. For the CDR3, the DNA is TGCGCCAGCAGCTTTACTAGCGGGGGGTACAATGAGCAGTTCTTC. This gives the protein CASSFTSGGYNEQFF.

The rearrangement uses TRBV29-1 and TRBJ2-1; TRBD1 matches at 7 bases. This CDR3 has 16 residues. V lost 4 bases and J lost 7; bases outside the gene matches: 16. Germline V lookup: CDR1 SQVTM, CDR2 ANQGSEA. The CDR3 spells CSVGSRAGGWINEQFF. In nucleotides, the CDR3 is TGCAGCGTTGGTAGCAGGGCAGGGGGTTGGATTAATGAGCAGTTCTTC.

The chain carries TRBV2 and TRBJ2-1; the D is unclear. V shed 0 bases and J shed 15 bases, with 15 bases lying between them. Germline-derived CDR1 and CDR2 are SNHLY and FYNNEI. CDR3 length: 13 amino acids. This chain's CDR3 is CASSEALRQARFF. CDR3 coding DNA: TGTGCCAGCAGTGAAGCGCTTCGGCAAGCGAGGTTCTTC.

The V and J genes are TRBV7-2 and TRBJ2-6, with D unclear. Trimming cost V 1 base and J 0 bases, with 7 bases left between them. The CDR3 contains 16 residues. Germline V gene lookup returns CDR1 SGHTA and CDR2 FQGNSA. CDR3 DNA sequence: TGTGCCAGCAGCTTAGGAGGCGACTCTGGGGCCAACGTCCTGACTTTC. It codes for CASSLGGDSGANVLTF.